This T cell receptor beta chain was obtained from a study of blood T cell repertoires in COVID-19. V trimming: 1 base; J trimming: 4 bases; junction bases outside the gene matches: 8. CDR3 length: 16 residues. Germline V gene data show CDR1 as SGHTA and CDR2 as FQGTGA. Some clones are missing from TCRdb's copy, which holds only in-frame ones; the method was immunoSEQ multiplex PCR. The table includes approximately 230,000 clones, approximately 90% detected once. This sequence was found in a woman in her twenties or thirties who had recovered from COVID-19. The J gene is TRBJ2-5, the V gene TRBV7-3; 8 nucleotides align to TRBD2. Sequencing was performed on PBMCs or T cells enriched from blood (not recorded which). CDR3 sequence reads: CASSLNGGLVVETQYF. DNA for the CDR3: TGTGCCAGCAGCTTAAATGGGGGACTAGTAGTAGAGACCCAGTACTTC.